This passage covers 28 T cell receptor beta chains from one sample sequenced in a study of blood T cells in healthy people across ages. The authors ran a second PCR of about 7 to 11 cycles using a sample-barcoded 5' primer and a J-beta primer mix. TCRdb recomputed calls from the 5' RACE reads with MiXCR, one row per CDR3 protein. The repertoire includes over 1.5 million distinct CDR3 sequences, 40% to 55% of them detected once, and less than 2.5% sits in the top ten. Source material: blood. The receptors originated from a woman aged 40-49 years in good health.

This clonotype was seen more than once but under ten times. CDR3 in DNA: TGTGCCAGCAGCTTGGGGTCGACTAGCGACGAGACCCAGTACTTC. This encodes CASSLGSTSDETQYF. J is TRBJ2-7 and V is TRBV5-6, with 8 positions matching TRBD2. The J call is uncertain, as TRBJ2-5 better fits the DNA end. This CDR3 is built from 15 residues. From germline, CDR1 is SGHDT and CDR2 YYEEEE.

This chain connects TRBV9 to TRBJ2-7, with 9 bases lining up with TRBD2. This CDR3 is 16 amino acids long. Germline CDR1 and CDR2: SGDLS and YYNGEE. After removal of 4 bases from V and 2 bases from J, the junction contained 10 bases not matched to a gene. This chain's CDR3 is CASSQGAGGITYEQYF. CDR3 DNA sequence: TGTGCCAGCAGCCAAGGGGCGGGAGGGATCACCTACGAGCAGTACTTC.

There are a few counts of this clonotype. The chain recombines TRBV15 with TRBJ2-1; D is unclear. This CDR3 is 14 amino acids long. The V end lost 5 bases, the J end lost 5 bases, and 13 bases lay between the germline ends. Germline values: CDR1 LNHNV, CDR2 YYDKDF (reference sequence). CDR3 in DNA: TGTGCCACCAGCCCGAACCCCCGCGACAATGAGCAGTTCTTC. Protein sequence: CATSPNPRDNEQFF.

This clonotype was seen only a few times. V and J are TRBV29-1 and TRBJ1-2; 7 bases are a match to TRBD1. Germline lookup yields CDR1 SQVTM and CDR2 ANQGSEA. The V segment lost 1 base and the J segment 4 bases; nucleotides outside the gene matches: 3. The CDR3 has 13 amino acids. Here the CDR3 reads CSVEGRGSYGYTF. The CDR3 bases are TGCAGCGTTGAAGGCAGGGGGAGCTATGGCTACACCTTC.

The V and J genes are TRBV6-6 and TRBJ2-5; TRBD2 agrees at 10 bases. The V gene end was trimmed by 5 bases and the J gene end by 7 bases; junction bases not matched to a gene: 10. CDR1 MNHNY and CDR2 SVGAGI come from the germline V gene (reference sequence). The CDR3 totals 15 residues. The CDR3 loop is CASSQPGLAIGTQYF. The CDR3 DNA reads TGTGCCAGCAGTCAACCGGGACTAGCGATAGGGACCCAGTACTTC.

This rearrangement joins TRBV28 to TRBJ2-1; D gene ambiguous. The V and J ends lost 4 bases and 0 bases respectively, with 13 bases between them. This CDR3 region has 16 residues. Germline V CDR1 and CDR2: MDHEN, SYDVKM. CDR3 DNA sequence: TGTGCCAGCAGTTCCCGCCGGGTCTTCTCCTACAATGAGCAGTTCTTC. This encodes CASSSRRVFSYNEQFF.

This clonotype occurred a few times. At one of its ends the junction is not consistent with the germline gene, which may arise from a read error. The rearrangement links TRBV7-7 to TRBJ2-5; perhaps TRBD1 as D (6 bases). CDR1 is SSHAT and CDR2 is FNYEAQ in the germline V gene (reference sequence). There are 14 residues in the CDR3. The CDR3 DNA follows: TGTGCTAGCAGTCCGTCAGGGACACAAGAGACCCAGTACTTC. Translated, it gives CASSPSGTQETQYF. Looking up the rest from reference TRBV7-7 and TRBJ2-5 gives the full variable domain: GAGVSQSPRYKVTKRGQDVTLRCDPISSHATLYWYQQALGQGPEFLTYFNYEAQPDKSGLPSDRFSAERPEGSISTLTIQRTEQRDSAMYRCASSPSGTQETQYFGPGTRLLVL.

The chain carries TRBV6-5 and TRBJ2-5, with D possibly being TRBD1 or TRBD2 (5 bases each). Germline assignment: CDR1 MNHEY and CDR2 SVGAGI. CDR3 length: 13 residues. Trimming removed 5 bases from V and 7 bases from J, with 14 bases in between. The CDR3 bases are TGTGCCAGCAGTCCCCCGGGGCTAGGGACCCAGTACTTC. This gives the protein CASSPPGLGTQYF.

The rearrangement links TRBV4-2 to TRBJ1-5; TRBD1 aligns across 11 bases. This CDR3 has 16 residues. Trimming cost V 6 bases and J 6 bases; bases outside gene matches: 10. Germline assignment: CDR1 LGHNA and CDR2 YNFKEQ. CDR3 residues: CASSWAGTGGSQPQHF. For the CDR3, the DNA is TGTGCCAGCAGTTGGGCCGGGACAGGGGGGAGTCAGCCCCAGCATTTT.

The chain combines TRBV29-1 with TRBJ2-5; 11 bases are a match to TRBD2. The CDR3 runs 13 residues. Losses at the gene ends were 3 bases for V and 3 bases for J; bases not matched to a gene: 0. Germline V gives CDR1 SQVTM, CDR2 ANQGSEA. CDR3 sequence reads: CSVETSGEETQYF. CDR3 in DNA: TGCAGCGTTGAGACTAGCGGGGAAGAGACCCAGTACTTC.

This clonotype has only one observation. The chain joins TRBV7-6 to TRBJ2-7; 10 bases align to TRBD2. The CDR3 runs to 17 residues. V lost 5 bases and J lost 5; bases outside the gene matches: 15. The germline V gene encodes CDR1 SGHVS and CDR2 FNYEAQ. CDR3 in amino acids: CASSHGLAGGVTDEQYF. The CDR3 bases are TGTGCCAGCAGCCATGGGTTAGCGGGGGGAGTAACGGACGAGCAGTACTTC. The entire variable domain, with the rest obtained from reference TRBV7-6 and TRBJ2-7, is as follows: GAGVSQSPRYKVTKRGQDVALRCDPISGHVSLYWYRQALGQGPEFLTYFNYEAQQDKSGLPNDRFSAERPEGSISTLTIQRTEQRDSAMYRCASSHGLAGGVTDEQYFGPGTRLTVT.

This chain joins TRBV5-1 and TRBJ2-5; 13 nucleotides line up with TRBD2. V gave up 6 bases and J gave up 5 bases; unmatched junction bases: 7. The CDR3 length is 15 residues. The germline V gene has CDR1 SGHRS and CDR2 YFSETQ. The CDR3 DNA is TGCGCCAGCAACCTATGGACTAGCGGGGGCGAGACCCAGTACTTC. Encoded protein: CASNLWTSGGETQYF. The variable domain in full, with the rest retrieved from reference TRBV5-1 and TRBJ2-5, is KAGVTQTPRYLIKTRGQQVTLSCSPISGHRSVSWYQQTPGQGLQFLFEYFSETQRNKGNFPGRFSGRQFSNSRSEMNVSTLELGDSALYLCASNLWTSGGETQYFGPGTRLLVL.

J is TRBJ2-4 and V is TRBV6-2 or TRBV6-3; D possibly matches TRBD1 or TRBD2 (5 bases each). CDR1 and CDR2 from the germline V gene are MNHEY and SVGEGT. This CDR3 has 15 residues. The V gene lost 11 bases and the J gene lost 2 bases, with 19 bases spanning the gap. Written as DNA, the CDR3 is TGTGCCTTCACGGTGGGGGTTCTGACCAAAAACATTCAGTACTTC. Amino acids: CAFTVGVLTKNIQYF.

This clonotype has a handful of counts. The V call is TRBV5-6, the J call TRBJ2-6; D call uncertain. The CDR3 runs to 16 residues. The V end was cut by 4 bases, the J end by 3 bases, with 14 bases between. Per the germline V gene, CDR1 is SGHDT and CDR2 is YYEEEE. This CDR3 is CASSQLEIGGANVLTF. CDR3 nucleotides: TGTGCCAGCAGCCAACTCGAAATTGGTGGGGCCAACGTCCTGACTTTC.

The CDR3 is CSVESRPGLAGVSSYNEQFF. In DNA form, the CDR3 reads TGCAGCGTTGAATCCCGCCCGGGACTAGCGGGGGTGAGCTCCTACAATGAGCAGTTCTTC. This chain connects TRBV29-1 to TRBJ2-1; TRBD2 aligns across 14 bases. With V trimmed by 2 bases and J by 0 bases, 12 bases remained unmatched. Germline CDR1 reads SQVTM; CDR2 reads ANQGSEA. CDR3 length equals 20 residues.

The gene calls are TRBV5-1 and TRBJ2-1, with D possibly being TRBD1 (7 bases). The V gene lost 4 bases and the J gene lost 0 bases, with 11 bases spanning the gap. CDR1 and CDR2 from the germline V gene are SGHRS and YFSETQ. This CDR3 contains 15 residues. DNA for the CDR3: TGCGCCAGCAGCGCGGGACAGACCTCCTACAATGAGCAGTTCTTC. Amino acid sequence: CASSAGQTSYNEQFF.

The rearrangement links TRBV20-1 to TRBJ2-1; 9 positions agree with TRBD2. Germline V gene lookup returns CDR1 DFQATT and CDR2 SNEGSKA (reference sequence). The V gene end was trimmed by 1 base and the J gene end by 4 bases; junction bases not matched to a gene: 2. The CDR3 contains 14 residues. Here the CDR3 DNA reads TGCAGTGCTAGAGCTCTAGCGGGATACAATGAGCAGTTCTTC. It codes for CSARALAGYNEQFF.

This clonotype was observed a few times. This rearrangement joins TRBV6-6 to TRBJ1-2; perhaps TRBD1 as D (6 bases). Trimming pared 7 bases from V and 1 base from J, leaving 13 bases between. Germline lookup yields CDR1 MNHNY and CDR2 SVGAGI (reference sequence). The CDR3 runs to 14 residues. The CDR3, as DNA: TGTGCCAGCAAACAGGGCGGAAGTAACTATGGCTACACCTTC. Its protein is CASKQGGSNYGYTF.

The count of this clonotype is one. V is TRBV6-5 and J is TRBJ1-2, with a weak D call TRBD1 (5 bases). The germline V and J ends were trimmed by 4 bases and 0 bases, with 12 bases remaining between them. From germline, CDR1 is MNHEY and CDR2 SVGAGI. This CDR3 is built from 15 residues. The CDR3 nucleotides are TGTGCCAGCAGTTGGGGGGACGGATCTAACTATGGCTACACCTTC. It codes for CASSWGDGSNYGYTF.

In its sample, this clonotype was seen a few times. This sequence joins TRBV27 and TRBJ2-3, with 12 bases that match TRBD2. V was clipped by 6 bases and J by 0 bases; unmatched bases: 16. CDR1 MNHEY and CDR2 SMNVEV come from the germline V gene (reference sequence). The CDR3 loop spans 20 amino acids. This chain's CDR3 is CASSQMGLAGPSASTDTQYF. The CDR3 DNA follows: TGTGCCAGCAGCCAGATGGGACTAGCGGGCCCCAGTGCTAGCACAGATACGCAGTATTTT.

This clonotype was observed a few times. The V and J genes are TRBV7-9 and TRBJ1-2; 10 bases align to TRBD1. This CDR3 contains 14 residues. V lost 5 bases to trimming and J lost 2 bases; unmatched junction nucleotides: 2. Looked up from germline, CDR1 is SEHNR and CDR2 is FQNEAQ (reference sequence). CDR3 sequence: CASSGQGDNYGYTF. CDR3 sequence (DNA): TGTGCCAGCAGCGGACAGGGGGACAACTATGGCTACACCTTC.

Regarding this clonotype: Germline is not matched at one junction end, which may reflect a read error. The genes are TRBV15 and TRBJ1-4; 7 bases agree with TRBD1. CDR1 is LNHNV and CDR2 is YYDKDF in the germline V gene (reference sequence). The CDR3 length is 14 residues. CDR3 region: CATIRDRTSEKLFF. The CDR3 DNA reads as TGTGCCACCATTCGGGACAGAACTAGTGAAAAACTGTTTTTT.

This chain connects TRBV6-2 or TRBV6-3 to TRBJ2-1; 11 nucleotides match TRBD2. The CDR3 consists of 23 residues. CDR1 and CDR2 from the germline V gene are MNHEY and SVGEGT. Trimming cost V 0 bases and J 3 bases; bases outside gene matches: 22. In nucleotides, the CDR3 is TGTGCCAGCAGTTACTCGCTAGCGGGGGGCCTGGGTGTTTCGGTTGGAGACTACAATGAGCAGTTCTTC. Its protein is CASSYSLAGGLGVSVGDYNEQFF.

The chain links TRBV20-1 to TRBJ1-4; D unresolved. Germline CDR1 and CDR2: DFQATT and SNEGSKA (reference sequence). This CDR3 is 12 amino acids long. Trimming cost V 3 bases and J 8 bases, with 10 bases left between them. CDR3 DNA sequence: TGCAGTGCTAGTTTTGGGTGGGAAAAACTGTTTTTT. Translated: CSASFGWEKLFF.

This rearrangement joins TRBV28 to TRBJ1-6; D unresolved. Germline-derived CDR1 and CDR2 are MDHEN and SYDVKM. The length of the CDR3 is 13 residues. V was clipped by 8 bases and J by 7 bases, with 12 bases between them. CDR3 nucleotide sequence: TGTGCCAGCGCGGGTACCCCGAATTCACCCCTCCACTTT. It translates to CASAGTPNSPLHF.

This sequence joins TRBV7-2 and TRBJ1-4; D unclear. This CDR3 region has 14 residues. V lost 8 bases and J lost 2, with 12 bases in between. CDR1 and CDR2 from the germline V gene are SGHTA and FQGNSA. This chain's CDR3 is CASQGFRTNEKLFF. Written as DNA, the CDR3 is TGTGCCAGCCAAGGATTCCGTACTAATGAAAAACTGTTTTTT.

This clonotype appeared a few times. This sequence joins TRBV6-2 or TRBV6-3 and TRBJ2-1; 8 positions match TRBD2. The CDR3 is made up of 13 amino acids. V dropped 8 bases and J dropped 7; count of bases not matched to a gene: 7. CDR1 MNHEY and CDR2 SVGEGT come from the germline V gene. The CDR3 is CASLSGVKNEQFF. In nucleotides, the CDR3 is TGTGCCAGCCTTAGCGGGGTGAAAAATGAGCAGTTCTTC.

The chain recombines TRBV6-1 with TRBJ2-3, with 7 bases lining up with TRBD1. Unmatched junction bases numbered 6, after V lost 6 bases and J lost 6 bases. Germline CDR1 MNHNS, CDR2 SASEGT. This CDR3 is 13 amino acids long. CDR3 in DNA: TGTGCCAGCAGAAGACAGGGATGGGATACGCAGTATTTT. Its protein product is CASRRQGWDTQYF.